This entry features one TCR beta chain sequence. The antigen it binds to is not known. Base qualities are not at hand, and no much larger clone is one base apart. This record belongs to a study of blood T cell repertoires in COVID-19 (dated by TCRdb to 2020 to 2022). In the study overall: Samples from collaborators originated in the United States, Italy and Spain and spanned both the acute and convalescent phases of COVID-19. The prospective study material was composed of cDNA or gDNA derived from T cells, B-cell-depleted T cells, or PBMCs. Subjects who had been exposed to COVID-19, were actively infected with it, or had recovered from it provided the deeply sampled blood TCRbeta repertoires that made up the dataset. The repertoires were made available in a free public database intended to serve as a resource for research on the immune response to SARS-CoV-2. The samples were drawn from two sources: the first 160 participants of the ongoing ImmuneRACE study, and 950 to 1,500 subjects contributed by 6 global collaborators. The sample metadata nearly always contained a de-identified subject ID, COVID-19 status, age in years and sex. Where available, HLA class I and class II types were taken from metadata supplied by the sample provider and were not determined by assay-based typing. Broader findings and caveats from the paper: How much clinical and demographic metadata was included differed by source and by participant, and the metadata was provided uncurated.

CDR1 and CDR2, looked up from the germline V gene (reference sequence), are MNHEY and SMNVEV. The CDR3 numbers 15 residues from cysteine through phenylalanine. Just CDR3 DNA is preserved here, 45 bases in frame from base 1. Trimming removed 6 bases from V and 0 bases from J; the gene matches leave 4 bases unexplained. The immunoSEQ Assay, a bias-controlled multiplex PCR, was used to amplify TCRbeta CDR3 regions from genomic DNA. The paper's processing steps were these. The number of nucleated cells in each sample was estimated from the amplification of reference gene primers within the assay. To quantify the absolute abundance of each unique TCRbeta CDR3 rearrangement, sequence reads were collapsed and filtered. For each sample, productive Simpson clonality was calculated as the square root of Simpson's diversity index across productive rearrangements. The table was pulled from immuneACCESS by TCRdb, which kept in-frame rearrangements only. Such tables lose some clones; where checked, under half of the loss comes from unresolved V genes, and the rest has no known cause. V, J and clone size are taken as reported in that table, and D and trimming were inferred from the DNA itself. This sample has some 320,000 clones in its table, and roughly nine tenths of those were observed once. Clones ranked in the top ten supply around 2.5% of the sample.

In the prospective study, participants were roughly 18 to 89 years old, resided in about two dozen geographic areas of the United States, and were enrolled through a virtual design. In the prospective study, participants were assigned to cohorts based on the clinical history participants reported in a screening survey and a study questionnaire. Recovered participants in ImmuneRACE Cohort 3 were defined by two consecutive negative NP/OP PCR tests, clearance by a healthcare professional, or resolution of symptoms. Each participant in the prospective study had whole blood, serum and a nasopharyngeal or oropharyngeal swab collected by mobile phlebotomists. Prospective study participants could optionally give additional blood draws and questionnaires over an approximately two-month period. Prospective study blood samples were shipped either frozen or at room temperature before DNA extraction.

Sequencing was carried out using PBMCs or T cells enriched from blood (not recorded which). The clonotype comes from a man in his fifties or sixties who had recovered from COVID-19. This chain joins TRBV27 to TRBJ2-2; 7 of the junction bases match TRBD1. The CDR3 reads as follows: CASRLDRTNTGELFF. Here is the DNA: TGTGCCAGCAGACTGGACAGGACGAACACCGGGGAGCTGTTTTTT.